These 30 T cell receptor beta chains were all obtained from the same sample, sequenced in a study of identical twins. TCRdb re-analysed the 5' RACE reads in MiXCR, keeping a single row per CDR3 protein. Of roughly 290,000 distinct CDR3 sequences in the sample, approximately 8% were seen once. The sample was also reused in another study, on yellow fever vaccine responses in identical twins.

The sequenced sample was memory (CD45RO+) T cells sorted from blood. These receptors came from a woman in her late teens or twenties in good health.

This clonotype has just a few counts. The CDR3 protein is CASTNSQTQYF. The CDR3 DNA reads TGTGCCAGCACAAACAGCCAGACCCAGTACTTC. The rearrangement joins TRBV6-1 to TRBJ2-5; D is uncertain. The germline V gene encodes CDR1 MNHNS and CDR2 SASEGT. Between the trimmed V and J ends, which lost 7 bases and 6 bases, there was a span of 9 bases. There are 11 residues in the CDR3.

In its sample, this clonotype was seen a few times. The J gene is TRBJ2-7, the V gene TRBV6-1; D perhaps matches TRBD2 (6 bases). The CDR3 length is 14 residues. Germline CDR1 is MNHNS and CDR2 is SASEGT. Trimming left V 3 bases short and J 0 bases short, with 9 bases between. In nucleotides, the CDR3 is TGTGCCAGCAGTGATCGGGAGAGCTCCTACGAGCAGTACTTC. Protein sequence: CASSDRESSYEQYF.

J is TRBJ1-1 and V is TRBV5-1, with TRBD1 matching over 8 bases. This CDR3 has 17 amino acids. V gave up 4 bases and J gave up 4 bases; unmatched junction bases: 15. Germline V gene sequence: CDR1 SGHRS, CDR2 YFSETQ. The CDR3 region has the DNA TGCGCCAGCAGCGCCTGGGACAGGCTCTCGCTGGGCACTGAAGCTTTCTTT. This sequence encodes CASSAWDRLSLGTEAFF.

The chain is built from TRBV6-2 or TRBV6-3 and TRBJ2-7; 7 nucleotides match TRBD2. CDR3 length equals 13 residues. The trim removed 6 bases at V and 4 bases at J, leaving 6 bases unmatched. CDR1 MNHEY and CDR2 SVGEGT come from the germline V gene. For the CDR3, the DNA is TGTGCCAGCAGGGCGGGGGTTCTGTACGAGCAGTACGTC. Amino acids: CASRAGVLYEQYV.

The V call is TRBV12-3 or TRBV12-4, the J call TRBJ2-5, with 7 bases lining up with TRBD1. V shed 3 bases, J shed 5 bases, and the junction held 9 bases outside the gene matches. The CDR3 spans 15 residues. The CDR3 loop is CASSLGGQASETQYF. The CDR3 nucleotides are TGTGCCAGCAGTTTGGGTGGACAGGCCTCTGAGACCCAGTACTTC.

Remarks on this clonotype: An end of the junction does not agree with germline; a read error may underlie this. The chain links TRBV19 to TRBJ2-1; no clear D. The CDR3 spans 12 residues. Germline-derived CDR1 and CDR2 are LNHDA and SQIVND (reference sequence). The CDR3 spells CASSFERGVRVF. DNA for the CDR3: TGTGCCAGTAGTTTCGAGCGAGGTGTTCGGGTCTTC.

In its sample, this clonotype was seen a few times. The rearrangement joins TRBV2 to TRBJ1-1; weak D call: TRBD1 (5 bases). The CDR3 consists of 13 residues. The germline V and J ends were trimmed by 6 bases and 4 bases, with 12 bases remaining between them. Germline V gene lookup returns CDR1 SNHLY and CDR2 FYNNEI. In nucleotides, the CDR3 is TGTGCCAGCAGCGAACAGGCGGCCACTGAAGCTTTCTTT. Residues: CASSEQAATEAFF.

This clonotype was picked up a small number of times. The chain employs TRBV7-6 and TRBJ1-1; TRBD1 matches at 12 bases. The CDR3 contains 17 residues. Trimming removed 7 bases from V and 4 bases from J; junction bases left unmatched: 13. Germline V gene sequence: CDR1 SGHVS, CDR2 FNYEAQ. The CDR3 spells CASTQGGTGGLGTEAFF. As DNA, the CDR3 is TGTGCCAGCACCCAAGGTGGGACAGGGGGCTTGGGCACTGAAGCTTTCTTT. Supplemented by reference TRBV7-6 and TRBJ1-1, the full variable domain reads GAGVSQSPRYKVTKRGQDVALRCDPISGHVSLYWYRQALGQGPEFLTYFNYEAQQDKSGLPNDRFSAERPEGSISTLTIQRTEQRDSAMYRCASTQGGTGGLGTEAFFGQGTRLTVV.

This clonotype was counted only a few times. This chain joins TRBV12-3 or TRBV12-4 and TRBJ2-6; 13 bases fit TRBD2. Germline trimming cut 6 bases from V and 2 bases from J; bases unmatched to any gene: 4. This CDR3 spans 17 amino acids. CDR3 sequence reads: CASSPGTSGTGANVLTF. In DNA, the CDR3 is TGTGCCAGCAGCCCTGGGACTAGCGGGACTGGGGCCAACGTCCTGACTTTC.

The chain carries TRBV6-2 or TRBV6-3 and TRBJ2-7, with D possibly being TRBD1 (6 bases). The CDR3 length is 12 residues. Per germline, CDR1 MNHEY and CDR2 SVGEGT. CDR3: CTVGQGGYEQYF. As DNA, the CDR3 is TGTACCGTAGGTCAAGGGGGATACGAGCAGTACTTC.

This clonotype was counted ten times or more. The chain is built from TRBV6-2 or TRBV6-3 and TRBJ2-3, with 8 bases identical to TRBD1. V lost 8 bases to trimming and J lost 4 bases; unmatched junction nucleotides: 5. This CDR3 spans 13 amino acids. Per the germline V gene, CDR1 is MNHEY and CDR2 is SVGEGT. The CDR3 here is CASLQTGADTQYF. The CDR3 DNA follows: TGTGCCAGCTTACAGACAGGGGCAGATACGCAGTATTTT.

This chain connects TRBV29-1 to TRBJ2-3; D is ambiguous. Germline V lookup: CDR1 SQVTM, CDR2 ANQGSEA. V shed 7 bases and J shed 2 bases, with 13 bases lying between them. CDR3 length: 13 amino acids. The CDR3 DNA sequence: TGCAGCGCTATGGTACAGATCACAGATACGCAGTATTTT. This gives the protein CSAMVQITDTQYF.

There are a few counts of this clonotype. This chain uses TRBV7-2 with TRBJ1-1; TRBD1 matches at 7 bases. The CDR3 is 17 residues long. Germline V lookup: CDR1 SGHTA, CDR2 FQGNSA. Unmatched junction bases numbered 8, after V lost 1 base and J lost 0 bases. CDR3 in amino acids: CASSLGAGQPMNTEAFF. CDR3 bases: TGTGCCAGCAGCTTAGGCGCGGGACAGCCCATGAACACTGAAGCTTTCTTT.

Comments on this clonotype: One base away lies a much larger clone, so this may be a sequencing read error. The rearrangement links TRBV15 to TRBJ2-2; D is undetermined. Germline assignment: CDR1 LNHNV and CDR2 YYDKDF (reference sequence). The CDR3 length is 13 residues. The CDR3 loop reads CAISRPSAGELFF. CDR3 in DNA: TGTGCCATCAGCAGACCCTCTGCCGGGGAGCTGTTTTTT.

This clonotype was detected ten times or more. The chain couples TRBV12-3 or TRBV12-4 to TRBJ2-2; D not resolved. Trimming cost V 4 bases and J 5 bases, with 2 bases left between them. This CDR3 is built from 11 residues. CDR3 sequence: CASSWTGELFF. The CDR3 DNA reads TGTGCCAGCAGTTGGACCGGGGAGCTGTTTTTT.

This sequence joins TRBV7-7 and TRBJ2-5; D possibly corresponds to TRBD1 (6 bases). The V end was cut by 3 bases, the J end by 0 bases, with 17 bases between. This CDR3 is 17 amino acids long. Germline values: CDR1 SSHAT, CDR2 FNYEAQ (reference sequence). The CDR3 region is CASSLAGTTPYQETQYF. CDR3 bases: TGTGCCAGCAGCTTGGCAGGGACAACCCCGTACCAAGAGACCCAGTACTTC.

This clonotype was found many times. J is TRBJ1-5 and V is TRBV3-1, with D unresolved. The CDR3 contains 13 residues. V shed 0 bases and J shed 4 bases, with 4 bases lying between them. The germline V gene has CDR1 LGHDT and CDR2 YNNKEL (reference sequence). In nucleotides, the CDR3 is TGTGCCAGCAGCCAAGATCTGAATCAGCCCCAGCATTTT. Its translation is CASSQDLNQPQHF.

Ten or more counts support this clonotype. The chain recombines TRBV12-3 or TRBV12-4 with TRBJ1-5; 7 bases align to TRBD1. This CDR3 spans 13 amino acids. V lost 5 bases to trimming and J lost 4 bases; unmatched junction nucleotides: 2. The CDR3 protein is CASSLTGNQPQHF. CDR3 nucleotides: TGTGCCAGCAGTCTGACAGGGAATCAGCCCCAGCATTTT.

This clonotype was counted between two and nine times. One junction end disagrees with the germline gene, perhaps due to a read error. The V call is TRBV7-8, the J call TRBJ2-1; D gene ambiguous. The CDR3 contains 15 residues. CDR1 is SGHVS and CDR2 is FQNEAQ in the germline V gene. The CDR3 nucleotides read TGTGCCAGCAGCTTAGGGGGATTATTATACAAGGAGCAGTTCTTC. Protein: CASSLGGLLYKEQFF.

The CDR3 nucleotides read TGTGCCAGCAGTGGGGAGACAGTTAATGGCTACACCTTC. Its translation is CASSGETVNGYTF. The chain recombines TRBV2 with TRBJ1-2; D perhaps matches TRBD1 (5 bases). V was trimmed by 4 bases and J by 6 bases, leaving 12 bases between them. Germline lookup yields CDR1 SNHLY and CDR2 FYNNEI. This CDR3 has 13 residues.

This clonotype came up many times. The chain combines TRBV7-9 with TRBJ2-1, with 9 positions matching TRBD2. Germline CDR1 is SEHNR and CDR2 is FQNEAQ (reference sequence). V shed 8 bases, J shed 3 bases, and the junction held 5 bases outside the gene matches. The CDR3 has 14 amino acids. CDR3 sequence: CASSLAGVYNEQFF. CDR3 DNA sequence: TGTGCCAGCTCTTTAGCGGGAGTCTACAATGAGCAGTTCTTC.

This clonotype occurred a few times. The chain's CDR3 is CASSQGQGPGNTIYF. CDR3 nucleotide sequence: TGCGCCAGCAGCCAAGGGCAGGGGCCTGGAAACACCATATATTTT. The rearrangement links TRBV4-1 to TRBJ1-3; D might be TRBD1 (6 bases). There are 15 residues in the CDR3. Trimming took 1 base from V and 2 from J, leaving 9 bases between them. Germline V gene sequence: CDR1 MGHRA, CDR2 YSYEKL.

This clonotype was recorded many times. The CDR3 nucleotides read TGTGCCAGCAGCCAGGCAATGGGGGCAGTTGAGCAGTTCTTC. Protein: CASSQAMGAVEQFF. V and J are TRBV4-2 and TRBJ2-1; possible D gene TRBD1, 6 bases. This CDR3 has 14 amino acids. The V gene's germline CDR1 is LGHNA and CDR2 YNFKEQ. With 3 bases removed from V and 9 bases from J, the gap between germline ends came to 15 bases.

The sample holds a few counts of this clonotype. The chain uses TRBV11-3 and TRBJ2-1; a possible D gene is TRBD2 (6 bases). Germline V gives CDR1 SGHNT, CDR2 YENEEA. V shed 2 bases and J shed 3 bases, with 14 bases lying between them. CDR3 size: 16 residues. CDR3 DNA sequence: TGTGCCAGCAGCTTACAGGGACTCAGCTTCTACAATGAGCAGTTCTTC. Residues: CASSLQGLSFYNEQFF.

This rearrangement joins TRBV7-2 to TRBJ1-1; 8 bases are a match to TRBD1. The CDR3 runs 16 residues. In germline, CDR1 is SGHTA, CDR2 FQGNSA. V lost 5 bases, J lost 4 bases, and 12 bases stayed unmatched. This chain's CDR3 is CASSQLYRGGRTEAFF. In DNA form, the CDR3 reads TGTGCCAGCAGCCAACTGTACAGGGGGGGACGCACTGAAGCTTTCTTT. The whole variable domain, remainder taken from reference TRBV7-2 and TRBJ1-1, is GAGVSQSPSNKVTEKGKDVELRCDPISGHTALYWYRQSLGQGLEFLIYFQGNSAPDKSGLPSDRFSAERTGGSVSTLTIQRTQQEDSAVYLCASSQLYRGGRTEAFFGQGTRLTVV.

The chain joins TRBV7-2 to TRBJ2-7; D is unclear. V shed 5 bases and J shed 5 bases, with 7 bases lying between them. Germline lookup yields CDR1 SGHTA and CDR2 FQGNSA. The CDR3 runs to 11 residues. For the CDR3, the DNA is TGTGCCAGCAGCCCATCACACGAGCAGTACGTC. Amino acids: CASSPSHEQYV.

The chain has TRBV29-1 and TRBJ2-3; TRBD1 matches at 7 bases. The germline V gene has CDR1 SQVTM and CDR2 ANQGSEA. V dropped 6 bases and J dropped 4; count of bases not matched to a gene: 13. CDR3 length: 15 amino acids. In DNA, the CDR3 is TGCAGCGTGAAAGGGACAGCCTCTAAGGCAGATACGCAGTATTTT. Residues: CSVKGTASKADTQYF.

The J gene is TRBJ2-6, the V gene TRBV20-1; no firm D call. The germline CDR1 and CDR2 sequences are DFQATT and SNEGSKA (reference sequence). V gave up 5 bases and J gave up 6 bases, with 11 bases separating them. This CDR3 has 13 amino acids. CDR3 nucleotides: TGCAGTGCTTACGCCCCGGAGGCCAACGTCCTGACTTTC. Its translation: CSAYAPEANVLTF.

This chain uses TRBV7-9 with TRBJ1-1; D call uncertain. Germline lookup yields CDR1 SEHNR and CDR2 FQNEAQ (reference sequence). The CDR3 has 12 residues. Trimming took off 3 bases at V and 6 bases at J, with 8 bases between the two ends. CDR3 sequence reads: CASSFLEAEAFF. CDR3 nucleotide sequence: TGTGCCAGCAGCTTTCTCGAGGCTGAAGCTTTCTTT.

In its sample, this clonotype was seen many times. The rearrangement uses TRBV29-1 and TRBJ1-1; D gene uncertain. This CDR3 is built from 12 residues. From germline, CDR1 is SQVTM and CDR2 ANQGSEA. V lost 4 bases and J 6 bases, leaving 12 bases between the germline ends. The CDR3 DNA is TGCAGCGTTGGGCAGGCGTACTCTGAAGCTTTCTTT. It is translated as CSVGQAYSEAFF.